One sample yielded the 18 T cell receptor beta chains listed below, sequenced in a study of blood T cell repertoires in COVID-19. The method was immunoSEQ multiplex PCR; TCRdb's version includes in-frame clones alone and lacks a portion of them. The sample carries 200,000 to 250,000 clones, roughly nine tenths recorded once. Sequenced: peripheral blood. The receptor set was obtained from a man between 60 and 75 years old with COVID-19, enrolled during active disease.

To note about this clone: Other DNA sequences in this sample translate to the same CDR3. The chain recombines TRBV12-3 or TRBV12-4 with TRBJ1-5, with a possible D match to TRBD1 (5 bases). With 3 bases removed from V and 5 bases from J, the gap between germline ends came to 8 bases. The CDR3 spans 13 residues. CDR3 coding DNA: TGTGCCAGCAGTTTTTCCAGGGATCAGCCCCAGCATTTT. Translated, it gives CASSFSRDQPQHF.

The chain links TRBV6-6 to TRBJ2-2; TRBD1 matches at 9 bases. The CDR3 covers 13 residues. The V segment lost 5 bases and the J segment 7 bases; nucleotides outside the gene matches: 2. Per germline, CDR1 MNHNY and CDR2 SVGAGI (reference sequence). The CDR3: CASSRTGVGELFF. The CDR3 DNA follows: TGTGCCAGCAGTAGGACAGGGGTCGGGGAGCTGTTTTTT.

The V and J genes are TRBV19 and TRBJ1-5; 9 positions agree with TRBD1. Germline values: CDR1 LNHDA, CDR2 SQIVND (reference sequence). The CDR3 consists of 14 residues. The V segment lost 4 bases and the J segment 9 bases; nucleotides outside the gene matches: 7. This chain's CDR3 is CASSTRDRVLPQHF. For the CDR3, the DNA is TGTGCCAGTAGTACAAGGGACAGGGTATTGCCCCAGCATTTT.

This clone was recorded once. The V gene is TRBV6-5, the J gene TRBJ1-2, with D tentatively TRBD1 (5 bases). CDR3 length: 14 amino acids. Germline V gives CDR1 MNHEY, CDR2 SVGAGI. The germline V and J ends were trimmed by 2 bases and 1 base, with 8 bases remaining between them. The CDR3 sequence is CASSYTQGNYGYTF. In DNA form, the CDR3 reads TGTGCCAGCAGTTACACCCAGGGTAACTATGGCTACACCTTC.

V usage is TRBV28 and J usage is TRBJ2-7; 10 bases fit TRBD1. Germline V CDR1 and CDR2: MDHEN, SYDVKM. With 5 bases clipped from V and 1 base from J, the junction kept 5 bases outside the gene matches. CDR3 length equals 15 residues. CDR3 sequence (DNA): TGTGCCAGCAGTCGGACAGGGGGGACGTCCTACGAGCAGTACTTC. It specifies CASSRTGGTSYEQYF.

This sequence joins TRBV19 and TRBJ1-5; TRBD1 matches at 7 bases. This CDR3 contains 16 residues. Germline V lookup: CDR1 LNHDA, CDR2 SQIVND (reference sequence). J gave up 2 bases and V 6 bases, and 10 bases lay outside the gene matches. CDR3 region: CASSPDRDRGNQPQHF. DNA for the CDR3: TGTGCCAGTAGCCCTGACAGGGATAGGGGCAATCAGCCCCAGCATTTT.

V is TRBV7-2 and J is TRBJ2-3; 9 bases match TRBD2. The CDR3 sequence is 17 residues long. The germline gives CDR1 SGHTA, CDR2 FQGNSA. V gave up 1 base and J gave up 4 bases; unmatched junction bases: 9. The CDR3 DNA follows: TGTGCCAGCAGCTTAGTAGCTAGCGGGATAGGAGCAGATACGCAGTATTTT. Translation gives CASSLVASGIGADTQYF.

This chain links TRBV7-3 with TRBJ1-2, with 8 bases identical to TRBD1. The ends lost 4 bases at V and 2 bases at J; junction bases unmatched: 3. Germline-derived CDR1 and CDR2 are SGHTA and FQGTGA. The CDR3 length is 14 residues. CDR3 amino acids: CASSSGQGNYGYTF. The CDR3 DNA sequence: TGTGCCAGCAGCTCAGGACAGGGAAACTATGGCTACACCTTC.

The chain joins TRBV3-1 (or the pseudogene TRBV3-2) to TRBJ2-1, with a possible D match to TRBD1 (6 bases). The CDR3 has 16 residues. Germline CDR1 and CDR2: LGHDT and YNNKEL (reference sequence). Deletions cut 5 bases from V and 1 base from J, with 15 bases between. The CDR3 DNA reads as TGTGCCAGCAGCTATGATCCGGGACAATCCTACAATGAGCAGTTCTTC. This encodes CASSYDPGQSYNEQFF.

The chain combines TRBV5-1 with TRBJ1-2; no reliable D call. The CDR3 runs 14 residues. Trimming removed 0 bases from V and 7 bases from J, with 13 bases in between. The germline V gene encodes CDR1 SGHRS and CDR2 YFSETQ. This chain's CDR3 is CASSLVEGLGGYTF. The CDR3 coding sequence is TGCGCCAGCAGCTTGGTCGAGGGTTTGGGTGGCTACACCTTC.

This chain joins TRBV27 and TRBJ2-2; 8 bases map to TRBD2. Losses at the gene ends were 0 bases for V and 5 bases for J; bases not matched to a gene: 8. The CDR3 is made up of 17 amino acids. Germline assignment: CDR1 MNHEY and CDR2 SMNVEV (reference sequence). Here the CDR3 reads CASSLSAGRAVTGELFF. The CDR3 DNA is TGTGCCAGCAGTTTATCCGCCGGGAGGGCGGTTACCGGGGAGCTGTTTTTT.

Remarks on this clone: Other nucleotide sequences from this sample produce the same CDR3. The rearrangement uses TRBV7-9 and TRBJ2-7, with TRBD1 matching over 8 bases. Trimming at V came to 5 bases and at J to 2 bases, leaving 5 bases not matched to a gene. The germline CDR1 and CDR2 sequences are SEHNR and FQNEAQ (reference sequence). The CDR3 is 14 amino acids. The CDR3 reads CASSTGQGAYEQYF. The CDR3 region has the DNA TGTGCCAGCAGCACCGGACAGGGCGCCTACGAGCAGTACTTC.

This chain joins TRBV12-5 and TRBJ2-1, with no clear D. Trimming cost V 3 bases and J 6 bases, with 15 bases left between them. Germline V gene data show CDR1 as LGHNT and CDR2 as FRNRAP. The CDR3 length is 15 residues. This CDR3 is CASGFSPRVGNEQFF. The CDR3 DNA sequence: TGTGCTAGTGGTTTCTCCCCCCGGGTCGGCAATGAGCAGTTCTTC. The full variable domain, in which reference TRBV12-5 and TRBJ2-1 provide the parts outside the CDR3, is DARVTQTPRHKVTEMGQEVTMRCQPILGHNTVFWYRQTMMQGLELLAYFRNRAPLDDSGMPKDRFSAEMPDATLATLKIQPSEPRDSAVYFCASGFSPRVGNEQFFGPGTRLTVL.

V and J are TRBV11-2 and TRBJ2-1; 7 bases agree with TRBD2. The V gene's germline CDR1 is SGHAT and CDR2 FQNNGV. This CDR3 region has 16 residues. Trimming cost V 2 bases and J 1 base; bases outside gene matches: 5. CDR3 bases: TGTGCCAGCAGCTTAACAGCGGGGTCTTCCTACAATGAGCAGTTCTTC. Its protein product is CASSLTAGSSYNEQFF.

The chain employs TRBV18 and TRBJ2-5; D is unresolved. The ends were cut back, 6 bases at V and 2 bases at J, with 10 bases in the middle. The CDR3 has 13 residues. The germline CDR1 and CDR2 sequences are KGHSH and LQKENI. The CDR3 reads CASSERRQETQYF. The CDR3 nucleotides are TGTGCCAGCTCCGAGCGAAGGCAAGAGACCCAGTACTTC.

The V gene is TRBV6-5, the J gene TRBJ2-1, with 13 bases identical to TRBD2. The germline V gene encodes CDR1 MNHEY and CDR2 SVGAGI. V dropped 7 bases and J dropped 10; count of bases not matched to a gene: 10. The CDR3 loop spans 15 amino acids. The CDR3 DNA reads TGTGCCAGCACCCCGGGGACTAGCGGGAACCCCGAGCAGTTCTTC. This gives the protein CASTPGTSGNPEQFF.

The chain is built from TRBV19 and TRBJ1-2; TRBD1 aligns across 7 bases. Germline CDR1 and CDR2: LNHDA and SQIVND (reference sequence). Trimming at V came to 6 bases and at J to 2 bases, leaving 9 bases not matched to a gene. The CDR3 has 15 residues. The CDR3 DNA reads TGTGCCAGTAGAGGCACGGACAGGAGAAACTATGGCTACACCTTC. Its protein is CASRGTDRRNYGYTF.

V and J are TRBV6-5 and TRBJ1-1; D unresolved. Germline V gene data show CDR1 as MNHEY and CDR2 as SVGAGI. The CDR3 length is 14 residues. The V end lost 0 bases, the J end lost 6 bases, and 11 bases lay between the germline ends. This CDR3 is CASSYSKERAEAFF. The CDR3 nucleotides read TGTGCCAGCAGTTACTCGAAGGAGAGGGCTGAAGCTTTCTTT.